The 18 T cell receptor beta chains listed next were all sequenced from one sample in a study of CD8 T cells in Susac syndrome. Reverse transcription of 0.5 to 1 ug RNA used random hexamers. MiXCR, applied by TCRdb to the immunoSEQ multiplex PCR reads, yields one record per CDR3 protein. The sample carries more than 40,000 distinct CDR3 sequences, roughly 93% recorded once. The sequenced sample was CD8+ T cells from PBMCs. Receptors originate from a human donor in good health.

This rearrangement joins TRBV23-1 to TRBJ1-3; D gene uncertain. TRBV23-1 is known as an ORF, though its function is uncertain. The germline V and J ends were trimmed by 0 bases and 1 base, with 13 bases remaining between them. The CDR3 covers 17 residues. CDR3 coding DNA: TGCGCCAGCAGTCAATCGGATTCGGGAAAATCTGGAAACACCATATATTTT. Translating it yields CASSQSDSGKSGNTIYF.

The genes are TRBV6-4 and TRBJ2-7; 9 nucleotides agree with TRBD1. Per germline, CDR1 MRHNA and CDR2 SNTAGT. This CDR3 contains 15 residues. The trim removed 3 bases at V and 2 bases at J, leaving 5 bases unmatched. In DNA form, the CDR3 reads TGTGCCAGCAGTGAGGGGACAGGGTGGCCCTACGAGCAGTACTTC. It is translated as CASSEGTGWPYEQYF.

A single count supports this clonotype. The chain is built from TRBV5-1 and TRBJ1-1, with TRBD1 as a possible D gene (6 bases). Germline CDR1 and CDR2: SGHRS and YFSETQ. CDR3 size: 14 residues. Trimming shortened V by 6 bases and J by 4 bases, and 16 bases separated the two germline ends. CDR3 sequence: CASTGWGGGTEAFF. In DNA form, the CDR3 reads TGCGCCAGCACCGGGTGGGGGGGCGGCACTGAAGCTTTCTTT.

CDR3 sequence (DNA): TGTGCCAGCAGTGAAGGGGGCTACGGCTACACCTTC. Translation: CASSEGGYGYTF. The J gene is TRBJ1-2, the V gene TRBV25-1; D might be TRBD1 (6 bases). This CDR3 region has 12 residues. Trimming shortened V by 2 bases and J by 8 bases, and 9 bases separated the two germline ends. Looked up from germline, CDR1 is MGHDK and CDR2 is SYGVNS.

The rearrangement links TRBV29-1 to TRBJ2-7, with 9 positions matching TRBD2. Losses at the gene ends were 5 bases for V and 2 bases for J; bases not matched to a gene: 4. Germline V lookup: CDR1 SQVTM, CDR2 ANQGSEA. CDR3 size: 13 residues. The CDR3 DNA is TGCAGCGTTAGGACTAGCGACACCTACGAGCAGTACTTC. Its protein product is CSVRTSDTYEQYF.

This chain links TRBV5-1 with TRBJ2-1; D unresolved. The germline V gene has CDR1 SGHRS and CDR2 YFSETQ. V lost 0 bases and J 3 bases, leaving 10 bases between the germline ends. The CDR3 consists of 15 residues. The CDR3 loop reads CASSLETVLYNEQFF. In DNA, the CDR3 is TGCGCCAGCAGCTTGGAGACGGTCCTCTACAATGAGCAGTTCTTC. The full variable domain, completed using reference TRBV5-1 and TRBJ2-1, is KAGVTQTPRYLIKTRGQQVTLSCSPISGHRSVSWYQQTPGQGLQFLFEYFSETQRNKGNFPGRFSGRQFSNSRSEMNVSTLELGDSALYLCASSLETVLYNEQFFGPGTRLTVL.

The chain has TRBV2 and TRBJ2-2; 9 bases are a match to TRBD1. Germline V gives CDR1 SNHLY, CDR2 FYNNEI. The CDR3 has 14 residues. After removal of 7 bases from V and 6 bases from J, the junction contained 6 bases not matched to a gene. CDR3 loop: CASKTTGGSGELFF. Here the CDR3 DNA reads TGTGCCAGCAAGACGACAGGGGGGTCCGGGGAGCTGTTTTTT. Using reference TRBV2 and TRBJ2-2 for the parts outside the CDR3, the full variable domain is EPEVTQTPSHQVTQMGQEVILRCVPISNHLYFYWYRQILGQKVEFLVSFYNNEISEKSEIFDDQFSVERPDGSNFTLKIRSTKLEDSAMYFCASKTTGGSGELFFGEGSRLTVL.

V usage is TRBV27 and J usage is TRBJ2-7; maybe TRBD1 (5 bases). Germline V gives CDR1 MNHEY, CDR2 SMNVEV (reference sequence). Deletions cut 5 bases from V and 2 bases from J, with 13 bases between. This CDR3 region has 14 residues. The CDR3: CASSVQGGAYEQYF. CDR3 sequence (DNA): TGTGCCAGCAGTGTTCAGGGTGGGGCCTACGAGCAGTACTTC.

This chain joins TRBV30 and TRBJ2-4; D possibly corresponds to TRBD1 (6 bases). Germline lookup yields CDR1 GTSNPN and CDR2 SVGIG (reference sequence). V lost 3 bases, J lost 8 bases, and 8 bases lay in between. This CDR3 spans 11 amino acids. As DNA, the CDR3 is TGTGCCTGGAGATGGGGGCACATTCAGTACTTC. It codes for CAWRWGHIQYF. Together with reference TRBV30 and TRBJ2-4, the CDR3 gives the full variable domain: SQTIHQWPATLVQPVGSPLSLECTVEGTSNPNLYWYRQAAGRGLQLLFYSVGIGQISSEVPQNLSASRPQDRQFILSSKKLLLSDSGFYLCAWRWGHIQYFGAGTRLSVL.

The V gene is TRBV7-6, the J gene TRBJ2-1; no reliable D call. Germline loops: CDR1 SGHVS, CDR2 FNYEAQ. The V end lost 3 bases, the J end lost 0 bases, and 6 bases lay between the germline ends. This CDR3 contains 14 residues. CDR3 coding DNA: TGTGCCAGCAGCTTCAAGGGCTCCTACAATGAGCAGTTCTTC. Translation: CASSFKGSYNEQFF.

The chain has TRBV29-1 and TRBJ2-7; D might be TRBD2 (6 bases). Trimming shortened V by 0 bases and J by 0 bases, and 12 bases separated the two germline ends. The CDR3 sequence is 15 residues long. Looked up from germline, CDR1 is SQVTM and CDR2 is ANQGSEA. The CDR3, as DNA: TGCAGCGTTGAAGATCGGGAGACTAGCTCCTACGAGCAGTACTTC. This translates into CSVEDRETSSYEQYF.

The rearrangement uses TRBV27 and TRBJ2-7; no clear D gene. Germline V gene lookup returns CDR1 MNHEY and CDR2 SMNVEV (reference sequence). V lost 4 bases to trimming and J lost 0 bases, with 7 bases between them. The CDR3 runs 13 residues. Here the CDR3 DNA reads TGTGCCAGCAGTTGGGGATCCTCCTACGAGCAGTACTTC. This encodes CASSWGSSYEQYF.

This clonotype showed up just once. This chain joins TRBV29-1 and TRBJ2-2; 7 bases are shared with TRBD1. V was clipped by 1 base and J by 6 bases; unmatched bases: 5. Germline loops: CDR1 SQVTM, CDR2 ANQGSEA. The CDR3 has 14 amino acids. CDR3 in amino acids: CSVEAQGPAGELFF. The DNA for the CDR3 is TGCAGCGTTGAAGCACAGGGGCCTGCCGGGGAGCTGTTTTTT.

The CDR3 nucleotides are TGTGCCAGCAGTGGGACAGACCAGAACACTGAAGCTTTCTTT. Translated, it gives CASSGTDQNTEAFF. This chain uses TRBV28 with TRBJ1-1; 7 bases agree with TRBD1. The germline CDR1 and CDR2 sequences are MDHEN and SYDVKM. V lost 5 bases to trimming and J lost 1 base; unmatched junction nucleotides: 4. This CDR3 spans 14 amino acids.

The V and J genes are TRBV27 and TRBJ2-2, with 7 bases aligning to TRBD1. Germline V gene data show CDR1 as MNHEY and CDR2 as SMNVEV (reference sequence). Trimming cost V 8 bases and J 6 bases; bases outside gene matches: 3. This CDR3 spans 12 amino acids. The CDR3 DNA reads TGTGCCAGCCGCAGGGGGTCCGGGGAGCTGTTTTTT. Its protein is CASRRGSGELFF.

V gene TRBV6-1 combines with J gene TRBJ2-5, with D perhaps matching TRBD1 (6 bases). CDR3 size: 13 residues. Trimming left V 5 bases short and J 1 base short, with 8 bases between. Germline-derived CDR1 and CDR2 are MNHNS and SASEGT. The CDR3 region has the DNA TGTGCCAGCAGTATGACAGGCCAAGAGACCCAGTACTTC. Translating gives CASSMTGQETQYF.

The rearrangement joins TRBV4-1 to TRBJ2-7, with TRBD1 matching over 10 bases. Losses at the gene ends were 4 bases for V and 4 bases for J; bases not matched to a gene: 7. CDR3 length equals 15 residues. Germline V gene data show CDR1 as MGHRA and CDR2 as YSYEKL. The CDR3, as DNA: TGCGCCAGCAGCCCGAGAGGGACAGGGGTTTACGAGCAGTACTTC. Translated, it gives CASSPRGTGVYEQYF.

The CDR3 DNA reads TGCAGCGCTACGCCGGGACAGGGGGCCGGGGAGCTGTTTTTT. It translates to CSATPGQGAGELFF. V is TRBV29-1 and J is TRBJ2-2; 11 bases match TRBD1. Trimming removed 7 bases from V and 6 bases from J; junction bases left unmatched: 7. Germline V gene sequence: CDR1 SQVTM, CDR2 ANQGSEA. The CDR3 spans 14 residues.